What follows are 5 T cell receptor beta chains derived from one specimen sequenced in a study of CD8+ T cells in alopecia areata. Investigators isolated RNA and reverse transcribed it into cDNA to act as the sequencing template. The table came from immunoSEQ multiplex PCR; TCRdb's copy has only in-frame clones and leaves some out. The sample records 90,000 to 150,000 clones, 55% to 65% being singletons. The sequenced sample consisted of CD4+ T cells sorted from blood. The receptors shown here come from a human donor in good health.

The chain employs TRBV10-2 and TRBJ2-6; D remains unclear. Germline V gene data show CDR1 as WSHSY and CDR2 as SAAADI. The length of the CDR3 is 13 residues. V was pared by 6 bases and J by 0 bases, with 3 bases between. The CDR3 spells CASRASGANVLTF. CDR3 in DNA: TGCGCCAGCAGGGCCTCTGGGGCCAACGTCCTGACTTTC.

This chain uses TRBV5-4 with TRBJ2-5, with 12 bases lining up with TRBD2. The CDR3 sequence is 15 residues long. From germline, CDR1 is SGHNT and CDR2 YYREEE (reference sequence). The V segment lost 2 bases and the J segment 4 bases; nucleotides outside the gene matches: 3. CDR3 amino acids: CASSLETSGGETQYF. CDR3 in DNA: TGTGCCAGCAGCTTAGAGACTAGCGGGGGAGAGACCCAGTACTTC.

The chain joins TRBV4-1 to TRBJ2-3; TRBD1 is a possible D gene (5 bases). This CDR3 spans 15 amino acids. The germline V and J ends were trimmed by 3 bases and 0 bases, with 10 bases remaining between them. Per the germline V gene, CDR1 is MGHRA and CDR2 is YSYEKL. CDR3 amino acids: CASSHLTDSTDTQYF. CDR3 bases: TGCGCCAGCAGCCATTTGACAGACAGCACAGATACGCAGTATTTT.

This chain links TRBV30 with TRBJ2-2, with 8 bases identical to TRBD1. The germline V gene has CDR1 GTSNPN and CDR2 SVGIG (reference sequence). With 5 bases clipped from V and 5 bases from J, the junction kept 7 bases outside the gene matches. The CDR3 runs 14 residues. CDR3 sequence reads: CAWGGQVETGELFF. As DNA, the CDR3 is TGTGCCTGGGGGGGACAGGTTGAGACCGGGGAGCTGTTTTTT. The variable domain in full, with the rest retrieved from reference TRBV30 and TRBJ2-2, is SQTIHQWPATLVQPVGSPLSLECTVEGTSNPNLYWYRQAAGRGLQLLFYSVGIGQISSEVPQNLSASRPQDRQFILSSKKLLLSDSGFYLCAWGGQVETGELFFGEGSRLTVL.

This chain joins TRBV30 and TRBJ1-1; D ambiguous. The germline V gene has CDR1 GTSNPN and CDR2 SVGIG (reference sequence). The CDR3 runs 14 residues. Trimming cost V 2 bases and J 1 base, with 11 bases left between them. Here the CDR3 DNA reads TGTGCCTGGAGTCTAGGACTTCAGAACACTGAAGCTTTCTTT. It translates to CAWSLGLQNTEAFF.